These T cell receptor beta chains were read from a single sample in a study of shared clonotypes between healthy human individuals. The repertoire was sequenced with immunoSEQ multiplex PCR; TCRdb's copy has only in-frame clones and lacks some. The sample has under 2.5 million clones; around 92% are singletons. The material sequenced was naive CD4+ T cells from PBMCs. The receptors originated from a man younger than 30 in good health. Some clones in this sample may be carry-over from other donors' samples. CDR3s include the opening cysteine and the closing phenylalanine or tryptophan. A D gene is named only where the DNA matches it firmly.

J gene | V gene | D gene | CDR3 protein | CDR3 DNA
TRBJ1-4 | TRBV5-1 | TRBD1 | CASTTGTGEKLFF | TGCGCCAGCACGACAGGGACGGGGGAAAAACTGTTTTTT
TRBJ2-7 | TRBV19 | . | CASSTLQGPYEQYF | TGTGCCAGTAGTACCCTACAGGGACCCTACGAGCAGTACTTC
TRBJ2-1 | TRBV5-1 | TRBD2 | CASSLPGLAGGSYNEQFF | TGCGCCAGCAGCTTGCCCGGACTAGCGGGAGGGTCCTACAATGAGCAGTTCTTC
TRBJ2-3 | TRBV7-9 | TRBD2 | CASSSSGRASDTQYF | TGTGCCAGCAGCTCTAGCGGGAGGGCTTCCGATACGCAGTATTTT
TRBJ2-1 | TRBV29-1 | . | CSATPTVNEQFF | TGCAGCGCCACCCCGACGGTAAACGAGCAGTTCTTC
TRBJ2-1 | TRBV5-1 | . | CASSLAGEGDEQFF | TGCGCCAGCAGCTTGGCGGGAGAAGGGGATGAGCAGTTCTTC
TRBJ2-3 | TRBV27 | TRBD1 | CASRIDVGTGYRDTQYF | TGTGCCAGCAGAATAGACGTCGGGACAGGGTACCGAGATACGCAGTATTTT
TRBJ2-5 | TRBV5-4 | . | CASSPQIGTLKETQYF | TGTGCCAGCAGCCCCCAAATCGGGACCTTGAAAGAGACCCAGTACTTC
TRBJ2-2 | TRBV5-1 | . | CASSLLVQTANTGELFF | TGCGCCAGCAGCTTGTTGGTACAGACGGCGAACACCGGGGAGCTGTTTTTT
TRBJ1-1 | TRBV18 | TRBD1 | CASSLAGGENTEAFF | TGTGCCAGCTCACTAGCAGGGGGCGAGAACACTGAAGCTTTCTTT
TRBJ1-2 | TRBV19 | TRBD1 | CASRWGDSRYGYTF | TGTGCCAGTAGATGGGGGGACAGCCGCTATGGCTACACCTTC
TRBJ2-7 | TRBV27 | TRBD1 | CASIGQGAYEQYF | TGTGCCAGCATAGGACAGGGGGCCTACGAGCAGTACTTC
TRBJ2-7 | TRBV10-3 | . | CAISENGYEQYF | TGTGCCATCAGTGAGAACGGCTACGAGCAGTACTTC
TRBJ2-6 | TRBV5-1 | TRBD1 | CASSPNRGGLYSGANVLTF | TGCGCCAGCAGCCCTAACAGGGGTGGCCTATACTCTGGGGCCAACGTCCTGACTTTC